This T cell receptor beta chain is drawn from a study of technical replicates of blood from a few donors. This clone was seen just once. Method: immunoSEQ multiplex PCR; TCRdb's copy keeps in-frame clones and lacks some. The sample lists around 83,000 clones, 85% to 95% occurring once. The CDR3 has 15 amino acids. The V segment lost 0 bases and the J segment 4 bases; nucleotides outside the gene matches: 4. Germline V gene data show CDR1 as SGHRS and CDR2 as YFSETQ. Sample: T cells isolated from PBMCs. This clonotype was sampled from a human donor in good health. J is TRBJ2-7 and V is TRBV5-1, with 10 bases matching TRBD2. CDR3 region: CASSLDPSGGYEQYF. For the CDR3, the DNA is TGCGCCAGCAGCTTGGATCCTAGCGGGGGTTACGAGCAGTACTTC.